This TCR beta chain appears in the sequencing data of a study of long-term antiretroviral therapy in people with HIV. The V gene lost 7 bases and the J gene lost 2 bases, with 6 bases spanning the gap. The CDR3 runs to 12 residues. Germline V CDR1 and CDR2: MDHEN, SYDVKM. A word on this clone: Its antigen remains unknown.

Study-level results: HIV repertoires had narrower CDR3 length ranges than controls.

They ran version v3.0 of the immunoSEQ assay at survey level. Only in-frame clones appear in the TCRdb table, and some are missing; sequencing was by immunoSEQ multiplex PCR. Of under 30,000 clones in the sample, 85% to 95% were seen once. The V and J genes are TRBV28 and TRBJ1-3; D not resolved. Here the sequenced sample was unsorted PBMCs, taken about 5 years after starting antiretroviral therapy. This sequence was found in a woman aged 45-59 years with HIV. CDR3 DNA sequence: TGTGCCAGCACCTTCGCTGGAAACACCATATATTTT. Translated, it gives CASTFAGNTIYF.